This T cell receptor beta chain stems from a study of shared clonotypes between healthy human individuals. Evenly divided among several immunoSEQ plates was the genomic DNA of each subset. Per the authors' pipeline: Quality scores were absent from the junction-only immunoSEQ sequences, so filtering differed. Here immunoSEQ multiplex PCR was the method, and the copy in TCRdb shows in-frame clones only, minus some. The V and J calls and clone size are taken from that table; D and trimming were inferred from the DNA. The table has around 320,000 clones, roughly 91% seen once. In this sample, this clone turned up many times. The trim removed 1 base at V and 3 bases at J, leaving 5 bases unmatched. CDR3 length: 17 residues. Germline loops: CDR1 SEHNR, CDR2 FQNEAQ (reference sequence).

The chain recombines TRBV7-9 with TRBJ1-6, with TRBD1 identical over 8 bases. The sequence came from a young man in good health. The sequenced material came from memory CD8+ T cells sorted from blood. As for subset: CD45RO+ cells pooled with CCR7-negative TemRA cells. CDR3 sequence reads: CASSLDPGGYYNSPLHF. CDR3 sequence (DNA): TGTGCCAGCAGCTTAGACCCAGGGGGCTACTATAATTCACCCCTCCACTTT.